Each of the 23 T cell receptor beta chains below was sequenced from the same sample in a study of radiotherapy plus CTLA-4 blockade in lung cancer. Repertoires were generated with immunoSEQ multiplex PCR, while TCRdb's copy carries only in-frame clones and drops some. The table lists 40,000 or so clones, more than 60% of them singletons, with just over 9.5% in the top ten. This material consisted of peripheral blood, taken from a patient treated with radiotherapy plus ipilimumab. The source is a human donor with non-small cell lung cancer who had stable disease on radiotherapy plus ipilimumab.

The chain recombines TRBV4-3 with TRBJ1-2, with a tentative D call TRBD1 (5 bases). V shed 1 base and J shed 2 bases, with 11 bases lying between them. CDR3 length: 15 residues. Germline loops: CDR1 LGHNA, CDR2 YSLEER. CDR3: CASSQGMAGNYGYTF. The CDR3 nucleotides read TGCGCCAGCAGCCAAGGGATGGCAGGGAACTATGGCTACACCTTC.

The chain recombines TRBV7-6 with TRBJ2-7, with a possible D match to TRBD1 (6 bases). Per germline, CDR1 SGHVS and CDR2 FNYEAQ. Trimming left V 1 base short and J 0 bases short, with 13 bases between. This CDR3 contains 16 residues. In DNA form, the CDR3 reads TGTGCCAGCAGCTTAGGCGACACAGGGTTCTCCTACGAGCAGTACTTC. Its translation is CASSLGDTGFSYEQYF.

The chain employs TRBV9 and TRBJ1-6; no reliable D call. The CDR3 extends over 15 amino acids. Germline lookup yields CDR1 SGDLS and CDR2 YYNGEE. Trimming stripped 0 bases from V and 10 bases from J, with 14 bases between. The CDR3 DNA sequence: TGTGCCAGCAGCGTAGCTTGGGAGGTCGAATCACCCCTCCACTTT. It encodes CASSVAWEVESPLHF.

The V call is TRBV6-1, the J call TRBJ1-5; TRBD1 matches 7 bases. CDR1 is MNHNS and CDR2 is SASEGT in the germline V gene. The ends lost 5 bases at V and 6 bases at J; junction bases unmatched: 10. The CDR3 is 15 amino acids. CDR3 nucleotides: TGTGCCAGCAGTCAGGGGGATACGGCCGGTCAGCCCCAGCATTTT. This translates into CASSQGDTAGQPQHF.

This clone turned up a few times. The chain recombines TRBV11-2 with TRBJ1-3; possibly TRBD1 for D (6 bases). There are 18 residues in the CDR3. Germline CDR1 and CDR2: SGHAT and FQNNGV. Trimming cost V 5 bases and J 0 bases, with 20 bases left between them. CDR3 in DNA: TGTGCCAGCAGCCCACACTCGGACAGACCCAGCTCTGGAAACACCATATATTTT. Protein: CASSPHSDRPSSGNTIYF.

The genes are TRBV2 and TRBJ1-1, with D perhaps TRBD1 (6 bases). CDR3 size: 13 residues. Germline V gives CDR1 SNHLY, CDR2 FYNNEI. V shed 5 bases and J shed 4 bases, with 11 bases lying between them. This CDR3 is CASSLTGLTEAFF. The CDR3 bases are TGTGCCAGCAGTCTAACAGGGCTCACTGAAGCTTTCTTT.

This chain's CDR3 is CASRRGSDYGYTF. The CDR3 DNA is TGTGCCAGCCGTCGGGGGAGCGACTATGGCTACACCTTC. V usage is TRBV28 and J usage is TRBJ1-2, with D perhaps TRBD1 (5 bases). Germline loops: CDR1 MDHEN, CDR2 SYDVKM. Trimming removed 8 bases from V and 3 bases from J, with 13 bases in between. This CDR3 contains 13 residues.

The sample holds a few counts of this clone. This chain uses TRBV5-5 with TRBJ2-1; 10 nucleotides line up with TRBD2. The CDR3 is made up of 15 amino acids. Germline trimming cut 6 bases from V and 0 bases from J; bases unmatched to any gene: 3. CDR1 is SGHKS and CDR2 is YYEKEE in the germline V gene (reference sequence). Written as DNA, the CDR3 is TGTGCCAGCAACCTAGCGGGGGTCTCCTACAATGAGCAGTTCTTC. Encoded protein: CASNLAGVSYNEQFF.

This clone has just a few counts. The chain uses TRBV2 and TRBJ1-2, with 7 positions matching TRBD1. V shed 9 bases, J shed 6 bases, and the junction held 10 bases outside the gene matches. This CDR3 spans 13 amino acids. Germline CDR1 SNHLY, CDR2 FYNNEI. For the CDR3, the DNA is TGTGCCAGACAAGACAGGGATCCACATGGCTACACCTTC. It is translated as CARQDRDPHGYTF.

This clone was seen a handful of times. Here the CDR3 DNA reads TGTGCCAGCAGCTCGGGACAGACAGTTCAAGAGACCCAGTACTTC. This translates into CASSSGQTVQETQYF. The chain employs TRBV11-3 and TRBJ2-5, with 7 nucleotides matching TRBD1. The trim removed 4 bases at V and 2 bases at J, leaving 7 bases unmatched. The CDR3 extends over 15 amino acids. Germline loops: CDR1 SGHNT, CDR2 YENEEA.

V and J are TRBV6-6 and TRBJ2-1; tentative D call: TRBD1 (5 bases). The length of the CDR3 is 13 residues. V was cut by 8 bases and J by 2 bases, with 10 bases left in between. Germline CDR1 is MNHNY and CDR2 is SVGAGI (reference sequence). CDR3 coding DNA: TGTGCCAGCCGTGGCAGGGCCTACAATGAGCAGTTCTTC. This sequence encodes CASRGRAYNEQFF.

This clone has a single count. The J gene is TRBJ2-6, the V gene TRBV10-3; D unclear. This CDR3 has 14 residues. V lost 8 bases and J 1 base, leaving 9 bases between the germline ends. In germline, CDR1 is ENHRY, CDR2 SYGVKD. CDR3 sequence reads: CAIYEVSGANVLTF. The CDR3, as DNA: TGTGCCATCTACGAGGTTTCTGGGGCCAACGTCCTGACTTTC.

In its sample, this clone was seen a few times. The V gene is TRBV10-2, the J gene TRBJ1-5; 8 bases line up with TRBD1. The V gene's germline CDR1 is WSHSY and CDR2 SAAADI. The ends lost 5 bases at V and 6 bases at J; junction bases unmatched: 6. The CDR3 length is 14 residues. DNA for the CDR3: TGCGCCAGCAGTACTCAGGGGGCCCGTCAGCCCCAGCATTTT. Protein sequence: CASSTQGARQPQHF.

This clone has only one observation. The chain combines TRBV5-1 with TRBJ1-5, with D possibly matching TRBD1 (5 bases). V was trimmed by 0 bases and J by 7 bases, leaving 11 bases between them. There are 14 residues in the CDR3. CDR1 and CDR2 (germline): SGHRS, YFSETQ. CDR3 sequence (DNA): TGCGCCAGCAGCTTGGATGGGGGGTTACAGCCCCAGCATTTT. Translated, it gives CASSLDGGLQPQHF.

The V and J genes are TRBV7-2 and TRBJ2-1; 7 nucleotides match TRBD1. From germline, CDR1 is SGHTA and CDR2 FQGNSA. The CDR3 runs 17 residues. V gave up 1 base and J gave up 9 bases; unmatched junction bases: 15. The CDR3 is CASSLGPNRGQGSEQFF. The CDR3 DNA sequence: TGTGCCAGCAGCTTAGGACCGAACAGGGGTCAAGGGTCTGAGCAGTTCTTC.

J is TRBJ1-5 and V is TRBV18; TRBD1 agrees at 7 bases. The CDR3 sequence is 15 residues long. The germline V gene has CDR1 KGHSH and CDR2 LQKENI. J was trimmed by 7 bases and V by 5 bases; bases with no gene match: 11. The CDR3 here is CASSAGTAEGQPQHF. CDR3 bases: TGTGCCAGCTCAGCAGGGACAGCCGAGGGACAGCCCCAGCATTTT.

This clone was recorded once. CDR3 in amino acids: CAISETDRGTDTQYF. In DNA, the CDR3 is TGTGCCATCAGTGAGACAGACAGGGGTACAGATACGCAGTATTTT. The V gene is TRBV10-3, the J gene TRBJ2-3; 8 positions agree with TRBD1. V gave up 2 bases and J gave up 3 bases; unmatched junction bases: 4. Germline V CDR1 and CDR2: ENHRY, SYGVKD. The CDR3 runs to 15 residues.

This chain links TRBV7-9 with TRBJ2-3, with 9 bases aligning to TRBD1. Germline V lookup: CDR1 SEHNR, CDR2 FQNEAQ (reference sequence). Trimming took 5 bases from V and 4 from J; bases not matched to a gene: 7. The CDR3 totals 15 residues. CDR3 coding DNA: TGTGCCAGCAGCCCCGGGACAGGGCCGGCAGATACGCAGTATTTT. It translates to CASSPGTGPADTQYF.

In this sample, this clone is large. V is TRBV29-1 and J is TRBJ1-1; possible D gene TRBD1, 5 bases. The CDR3 is 12 amino acids. With 3 bases removed from V and 4 bases from J, the gap between germline ends came to 9 bases. CDR1 and CDR2 from the germline V gene are SQVTM and ANQGSEA. The CDR3 coding sequence is TGCAGCGTTGACAGGGATCGCACTGAAGCTTTCTTT. Residues: CSVDRDRTEAFF.

The chain couples TRBV6-5 to TRBJ1-3; TRBD1 matches at 7 bases. V shed 8 bases and J 4 bases; nucleotides not matched to a gene: 8. The germline V gene encodes CDR1 MNHEY and CDR2 SVGAGI. This CDR3 has 14 residues. CDR3 sequence reads: CASAAGGPGNTIYF. The CDR3, as DNA: TGTGCCAGCGCGGCAGGGGGGCCCGGAAACACCATATATTTT.

This clone was counted only a few times. The CDR3 loop is CASRFLEVDGYTF. CDR3 DNA sequence: TGTGCCAGTCGCTTCTTGGAGGTAGATGGCTACACCTTC. The chain recombines TRBV19 with TRBJ1-2; no firm D call. From germline, CDR1 is LNHDA and CDR2 SQIVND (reference sequence). V lost 8 bases and J lost 6, with 16 bases in between. The CDR3 covers 13 residues.

The genes are TRBV23-1 and TRBJ2-7; D is unresolved. TRBV23-1 is sorted into the ORF group, with uncertain function. The CDR3 spans 12 residues. The V end was cut by 10 bases, the J end by 0 bases, with 10 bases between. The CDR3 loop reads CATLRNSYEQYF. CDR3 sequence (DNA): TGCGCCACGTTGAGGAACTCCTACGAGCAGTACTTC.

This CDR3 is CASSTTGRNSPLHF. The CDR3 DNA follows: TGTGCCAGCAGCACCACAGGACGGAATTCACCCCTCCACTTT. V usage is TRBV5-8 and J usage is TRBJ1-6; a weak D match, TRBD1 (5 bases). V lost 4 bases and J 7 bases, leaving 12 bases between the germline ends. This CDR3 region has 14 residues. Germline V gene data show CDR1 as SGHTS and CDR2 as YDEGEE.